This T cell receptor beta chain emerged from a study of CD8 T cells in ankylosing spondylitis. This clonotype occurred many times. Its specificity is unknown. General study results and limits: A TCR beta motif made of under 10 highly homologous variants seemed typical of ankylosing spondylitis blood. Researchers reportedly found disease-linked clones significantly enriched in matched ankylosing spondylitis synovial fluid. CD8+ cells made up the disease-linked clones, which were relatively rare in peripheral blood.

The germline gives CDR1 SGHDT, CDR2 YYEEEE. The CDR3 loop spans 12 amino acids. V trimming: 0 bases; J trimming: 11 bases; junction bases outside the gene matches: 2. Quantitative molecular-barcoded 5'-RACE generated the TCR beta libraries. TCRdb reanalysed the 5' RACE reads using MiXCR and keeps one entry per CDR3 protein. The table records 200,000 to 250,000 distinct CDR3 sequences, approximately 7.6% of them present only once. The sequenced material came from blood, either unsorted or a sorted T cell fraction (not recorded which). This clonotype was obtained from a female donor with ankylosing spondylitis or in good health (not recorded which). This chain links TRBV5-6 with TRBJ2-3; 8 bases match TRBD2. In nucleotides, the CDR3 is TGTGCCAGCAGCTTGGCCGGGAGGGGGCAGTATTTT. Its protein is CASSLAGRGQYF.